Presented here are 21 T cell receptor beta chains from one specimen sequenced in a study of T cell changes during pregnancy in multiple sclerosis. Measured with immunoSEQ multiplex PCR; TCRdb has only the in-frame clones, and not every one. The table has approximately 90,000 clones, 85% to 95% seen once. This sample comprised peripheral blood, obtained in the third trimester of pregnancy. Every receptor here comes from a female donor with multiple sclerosis, enrolled in a pregnancy study.

This chain uses TRBV18 with TRBJ1-3; TRBD1 matches at 8 bases. The CDR3 is 16 residues long. V shed 3 bases, J shed 5 bases, and the junction held 9 bases outside the gene matches. Germline V lookup: CDR1 KGHSH, CDR2 LQKENI. CDR3 nucleotides: TGTGCCAGCTCACCCCTCTATCCAGGGGGCAGAAACACCATATATTTT. The encoded protein is CASSPLYPGGRNTIYF. Variable domain in full (rest from reference TRBV18 and TRBJ1-3): NAGVMQNPRHLVRRRGQEARLRCSPMKGHSHVYWYRQLPEEGLKFMVYLQKENIIDESGMPKERFSAEFPKEGPSILRIQQVVRGDSAAYFCASSPLYPGGRNTIYFGEGSWLTVV.

The V gene is TRBV4-1, the J gene TRBJ2-6; 8 positions agree with TRBD2. Trimming took 2 bases from V and 4 from J; bases not matched to a gene: 7. In germline, CDR1 is MGHRA, CDR2 YSYEKL. CDR3 length: 17 amino acids. DNA of the CDR3: TGCGCCAGCAGCCAAACGGGGGGGAGGGTAGGGGCCAACGTCCTGACTTTC. Translating it yields CASSQTGGRVGANVLTF.

This chain joins TRBV19 and TRBJ2-7, with a tentative D call TRBD2 (6 bases). This CDR3 has 15 amino acids. The germline CDR1 and CDR2 sequences are LNHDA and SQIVND (reference sequence). Trimming cost V 5 bases and J 4 bases, with 18 bases left between them. CDR3 residues: CASSVGLARVYEQYF. In DNA form, the CDR3 reads TGTGCCAGTAGTGTGGGACTCGCTCGTGTATACGAGCAGTACTTC.

DNA for the CDR3: TGTGCCAGCAGTGGAACCGGGACAGGTATGGAGACCCAGTACTTC. Its translation: CASSGTGTGMETQYF. The chain carries TRBV6-1 and TRBJ2-5; 8 bases map to TRBD1. The CDR3 runs to 15 residues. Looked up from germline, CDR1 is MNHNS and CDR2 is SASEGT. V was clipped by 4 bases and J by 5 bases; unmatched bases: 9.

The chain recombines TRBV5-1 with TRBJ2-3; 13 bases agree with TRBD2. CDR3 size: 16 residues. The germline gives CDR1 SGHRS, CDR2 YFSETQ. J lost 4 bases, V lost 4 bases, and 6 bases had no gene match. CDR3 DNA: TGCGCCAGCAGCATTGGACTAGCGGGAGATGCAGATACGCAGTATTTT. Its translation: CASSIGLAGDADTQYF.

This chain uses TRBV2 with TRBJ2-1, with TRBD2 identical over 12 bases. CDR1 is SNHLY, CDR2 FYNNEI, per germline. The CDR3 length is 14 residues. V trimming: 8 bases; J trimming: 10 bases; junction bases outside the gene matches: 9. The CDR3 DNA follows: TGTGCCAGCCGAACGTCTAGCGGGGGGGCGGAGCAGTTCTTC. Translation: CASRTSSGGAEQFF.

The chain is built from TRBV4-1 and TRBJ1-4; D uncertain. Germline V gene sequence: CDR1 MGHRA, CDR2 YSYEKL. The CDR3 has 14 residues. V lost 1 base and J 4 bases, leaving 7 bases between the germline ends. For the CDR3, the DNA is TGCGCCAGCAGCCAAGTTTCGGTTAATGAAAAACTGTTTTTT. Amino acid sequence: CASSQVSVNEKLFF.

The rearrangement uses TRBV30 and TRBJ2-7; D perhaps matches TRBD2 (6 bases). The CDR3 runs 12 residues. Trimming took off 2 bases at V and 6 bases at J, with 11 bases between the two ends. Germline CDR1 reads GTSNPN; CDR2 reads SVGIG (reference sequence). The CDR3 DNA reads as TGTGCCTGGAGTCTACTAGCTACCGAGCAGTACTTC. It codes for CAWSLLATEQYF.

As concerns this clone: Because the CDR3's place on the DNA is in doubt, the DNA is left out and the CDR3 is given as listed by TCRdb. The chain has TRBV6-6 and TRBJ2-7; TRBD2, the table's D call, lacks a check against the DNA. The CDR3 is made up of 12 amino acids, end residues included. Germline loops: CDR1 MNHNY, CDR2 SVGAGI (reference sequence). CDR3 residues: CASSSSGNEQYF.

The chain recombines TRBV5-6 with TRBJ2-5, with a tentative D call TRBD1 (5 bases). This CDR3 contains 16 residues. The germline gives CDR1 SGHDT, CDR2 YYEEEE. The V end lost 1 base, the J end lost 4 bases, and 17 bases lay between the germline ends. Here the CDR3 reads CASSLPGQEIGETQYF. DNA of the CDR3: TGTGCCAGCAGCTTGCCAGGGCAGGAGATTGGAGAGACCCAGTACTTC.

This chain links TRBV7-2 with TRBJ2-7, with D possibly matching TRBD2 (5 bases). Germline values: CDR1 SGHTA, CDR2 FQGNSA. V was shortened by 1 base and J by 7 bases, with 17 bases between the two germline ends. This CDR3 is 15 amino acids long. The CDR3 region has the DNA TGTGCCAGCAGCTTAGACGGGAAGTCGGTTCGGGAGCAGTACTTC. This sequence encodes CASSLDGKSVREQYF. The full variable domain, its missing parts supplied by reference TRBV7-2 and TRBJ2-7, is GAGVSQSPSNKVTEKGKDVELRCDPISGHTALYWYRQSLGQGLEFLIYFQGNSAPDKSGLPSDRFSAERTGGSVSTLTIQRTQQEDSAVYLCASSLDGKSVREQYFGPGTRLTVT.

For the CDR3, the DNA is TGTGCCAGCAGCCAAGCTGCGGGAAACAATGAGCAGTTCTTC. This translates into CASSQAAGNNEQFF. This sequence joins TRBV4-2 and TRBJ2-1, with D maybe TRBD2 (6 bases). The CDR3 runs to 14 residues. V gave up 1 base and J gave up 5 bases, with 9 bases separating them. CDR1 is LGHNA, CDR2 YNFKEQ, per germline.

This clone was recorded a few times. V gene TRBV9 combines with J gene TRBJ2-1; D not certain. This CDR3 spans 15 amino acids. The ends were cut back, 4 bases at V and 3 bases at J, with 14 bases in the middle. Germline V CDR1 and CDR2: SGDLS, YYNGEE. The CDR3 reads CASSPTPYHYNEQFF. In nucleotides, the CDR3 is TGTGCCAGCAGCCCGACTCCCTATCACTACAATGAGCAGTTCTTC. The whole variable domain, remainder taken from reference TRBV9 and TRBJ2-1, is DSGVTQTPKHLITATGQRVTLRCSPRSGDLSVYWYQQSLDQGLQFLIQYYNGEERAKGNILERFSAQQFPDLHSELNLSSLELGDSALYFCASSPTPYHYNEQFFGPGTRLTVL.

The chain carries TRBV6-1 and TRBJ2-1; TRBD1 matches at 9 bases. After removal of 3 bases from V and 7 bases from J, the junction contained 13 bases not matched to a gene. Per germline, CDR1 MNHNS and CDR2 SASEGT. CDR3 length equals 17 residues. In DNA, the CDR3 is TGTGCCAGCAGTGAGGCTCTGGACAGGGGATTTTGGAATGAGCAGTTCTTC. Amino acids: CASSEALDRGFWNEQFF.

The genes are TRBV7-9 and TRBJ2-3; 10 bases map to TRBD2. J gave up 5 bases and V 2 bases, and 7 bases lay outside the gene matches. This CDR3 is built from 16 residues. CDR1 is SEHNR, CDR2 FQNEAQ, per germline (reference sequence). CDR3 region: CASSLLRTSGRDTQYF. DNA of the CDR3: TGTGCCAGCAGCTTACTTAGGACTAGCGGTAGAGATACGCAGTATTTT.

V gene TRBV4-1 combines with J gene TRBJ2-7; TRBD2 matches 10 bases. The CDR3 runs 17 residues. Germline CDR1 is MGHRA and CDR2 is YSYEKL. J gave up 1 base and V 4 bases, and 10 bases lay outside the gene matches. CDR3 bases: TGCGCCAGCAGCCCAGGTGGACTAGCGGATTCTTCCTACGAGCAGTACTTC. It encodes CASSPGGLADSSYEQYF.

The chain couples TRBV25-1 to TRBJ2-3; the match to TRBD2 covers 8 bases. This CDR3 has 15 residues. Trimming at V came to 9 bases and at J to 1 base, leaving 9 bases not matched to a gene. Germline loops: CDR1 MGHDK, CDR2 SYGVNS. The CDR3 DNA is TGTGCCAGTACCAACCCAGCGGGGGGCACAGATACGCAGTATTTT. Translating it yields CASTNPAGGTDTQYF.

This clone has a handful of counts. The chain has TRBV2 and TRBJ1-5, with D possibly TRBD1 on 5 matching bases. Germline-derived CDR1 and CDR2 are SNHLY and FYNNEI. This CDR3 region has 13 residues. V shed 6 bases and J shed 4 bases, with 10 bases lying between them. CDR3 loop: CASSLAGNQPQHF. CDR3 bases: TGTGCCAGCAGCCTCGCAGGGAATCAGCCCCAGCATTTT.

This rearrangement joins TRBV5-1 to TRBJ2-1, with 9 bases lining up with TRBD2. J gave up 2 bases and V 4 bases, and 16 bases lay outside the gene matches. This CDR3 comprises 19 residues. Germline V CDR1 and CDR2: SGHRS, YFSETQ. The CDR3 region is CASSPQSLREGRTYNEQFF. The CDR3 coding sequence is TGCGCCAGCAGCCCCCAGTCCTTGCGGGAGGGCCGAACCTACAATGAGCAGTTCTTC. The full variable domain, rest sourced from reference TRBV5-1 and TRBJ2-1, is KAGVTQTPRYLIKTRGQQVTLSCSPISGHRSVSWYQQTPGQGLQFLFEYFSETQRNKGNFPGRFSGRQFSNSRSEMNVSTLELGDSALYLCASSPQSLREGRTYNEQFFGPGTRLTVL.

The genes are TRBV19 and TRBJ2-2; D might be TRBD1 (6 bases). The germline V gene encodes CDR1 LNHDA and CDR2 SQIVND (reference sequence). The CDR3 runs 19 residues. V was shortened by 3 bases and J by 1 base, with 21 bases between the two germline ends. The CDR3 DNA sequence: TGTGCCAGTAGTATTCGCCCGGCAGCCGGGACAAGGAACACCGGGGAGCTGTTTTTT. Translated: CASSIRPAAGTRNTGELFF.

This clone was seen once. This sequence joins TRBV11-2 and TRBJ2-7; D gene ambiguous. With 4 bases removed from V and 7 bases from J, the gap between germline ends came to 8 bases. The CDR3 spans 11 residues. The germline V gene encodes CDR1 SGHAT and CDR2 FQNNGV. CDR3 nucleotide sequence: TGTGCCAGCAGCTACGGGTGGGAGCAGTACTTC. The encoded protein is CASSYGWEQYF.